This paragraph covers one T cell receptor (beta chain) sequence. Sample-barcoded 5' priming and a J-beta primer mix drove a second PCR of roughly 7 to 11 cycles. MiXCR, applied by TCRdb to the 5' RACE reads, yields one record per CDR3 protein. The data contain hundreds of thousands of distinct CDR3 sequences, just under 25% of them singletons. These data come from a study of blood T cells in healthy people across ages. This CDR3 region has 15 residues. The V end lost 1 base, the J end lost 5 bases, and 14 bases lay between the germline ends. Per germline, CDR1 SGHAT and CDR2 FQDESV (reference sequence). The same data also went into a second study, on T cells of mothers and their children.

The sequenced material came from blood. The sequence was obtained from a boy aged 5-17 years in good health. The chain carries TRBV11-1 and TRBJ2-5; D may be TRBD2 (5 bases). The CDR3 sequence is CASSLEWASRETQYF. In DNA form, the CDR3 reads TGTGCCAGCAGCTTAGAATGGGCTAGCCGGGAGACCCAGTACTTC.